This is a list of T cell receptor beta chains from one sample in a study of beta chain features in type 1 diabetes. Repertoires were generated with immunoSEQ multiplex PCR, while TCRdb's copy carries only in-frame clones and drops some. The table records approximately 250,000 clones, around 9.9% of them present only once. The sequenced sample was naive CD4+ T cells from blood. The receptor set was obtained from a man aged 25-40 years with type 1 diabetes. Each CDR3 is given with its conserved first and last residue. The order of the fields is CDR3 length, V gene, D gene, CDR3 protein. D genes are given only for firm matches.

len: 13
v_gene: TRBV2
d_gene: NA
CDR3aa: CASSSGVNYGYTF

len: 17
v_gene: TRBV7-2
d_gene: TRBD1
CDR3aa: CASSGTGRSAVTDTQYF

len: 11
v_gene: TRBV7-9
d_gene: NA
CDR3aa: CASSLVKELYF

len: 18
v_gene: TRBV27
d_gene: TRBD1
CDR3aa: CASSLSPWQGAATGELFF

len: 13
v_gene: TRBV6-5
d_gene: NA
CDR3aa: CASSYYVGGGYTF

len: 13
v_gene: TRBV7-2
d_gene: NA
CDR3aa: CASSLGAGNEQYF

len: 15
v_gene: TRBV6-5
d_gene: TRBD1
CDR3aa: CASSPGTANTGELFF

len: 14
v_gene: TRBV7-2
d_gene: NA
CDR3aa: CASSHRTTNYGYTF

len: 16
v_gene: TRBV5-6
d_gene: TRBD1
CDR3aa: CASSPKWAGGNTEAFF

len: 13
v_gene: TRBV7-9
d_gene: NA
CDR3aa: CASSSRDFYGYTF

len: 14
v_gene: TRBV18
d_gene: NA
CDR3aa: CASSPRMQDNEQFF

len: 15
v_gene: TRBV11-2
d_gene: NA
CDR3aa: CASSLELARSDTQYF

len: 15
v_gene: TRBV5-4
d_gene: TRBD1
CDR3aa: CASSGRTGLNTEAFF

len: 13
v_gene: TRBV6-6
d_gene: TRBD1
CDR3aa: CATENRGGGELFF

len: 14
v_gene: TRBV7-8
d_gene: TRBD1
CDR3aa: CASSNPGQIYGYTF

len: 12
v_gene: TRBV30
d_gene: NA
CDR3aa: CAFSPGVYEQYF

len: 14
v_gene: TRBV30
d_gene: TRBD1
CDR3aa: CAWSLTGGGTEAFF

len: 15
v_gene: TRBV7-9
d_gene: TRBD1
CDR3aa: CASSLAGQGLDTQYF

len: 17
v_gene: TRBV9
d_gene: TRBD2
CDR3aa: CASSNAGAGGATDTQYF

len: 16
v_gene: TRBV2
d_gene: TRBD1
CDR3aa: CASRNLGDRGSYGYTF

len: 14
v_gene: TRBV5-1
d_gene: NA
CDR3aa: CASSFGQNQETQYF

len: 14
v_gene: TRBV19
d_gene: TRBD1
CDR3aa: CATFDRGVRNEQFF

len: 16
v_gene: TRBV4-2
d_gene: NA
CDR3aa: CASSQDDSATNEKLFF

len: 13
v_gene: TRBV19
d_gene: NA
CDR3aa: CASKRAAGNTIYF

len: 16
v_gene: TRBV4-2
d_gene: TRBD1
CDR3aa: CASSQEGPTGRYGYTF

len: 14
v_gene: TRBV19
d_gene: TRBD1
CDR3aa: CATTGTGVNYGYTF

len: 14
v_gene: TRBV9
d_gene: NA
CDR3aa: CASSADSGNYGYTF

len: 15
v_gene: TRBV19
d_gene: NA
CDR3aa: CASSIRDSGANVLTF

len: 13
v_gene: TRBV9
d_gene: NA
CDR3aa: CASTPGSQGTQYF

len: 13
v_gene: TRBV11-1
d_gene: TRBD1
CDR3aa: CASSLQGEAEAFF

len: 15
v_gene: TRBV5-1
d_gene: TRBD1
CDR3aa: CASSSGTALGETQYF

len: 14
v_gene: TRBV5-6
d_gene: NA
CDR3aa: CASSPSGGHQPQHF

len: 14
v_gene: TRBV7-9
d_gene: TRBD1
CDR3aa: CASSTTGGSGELFF

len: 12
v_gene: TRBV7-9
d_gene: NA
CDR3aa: CASSSGAYEQYF

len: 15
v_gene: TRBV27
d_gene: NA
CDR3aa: CASSLPRSSYNEQFF

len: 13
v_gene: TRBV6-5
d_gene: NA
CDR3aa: CASSRKGQNEQFF

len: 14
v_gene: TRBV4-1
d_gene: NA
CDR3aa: CASSQVGAVGELFF

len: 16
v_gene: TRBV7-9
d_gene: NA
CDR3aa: CASSLNERTSTDTQYF

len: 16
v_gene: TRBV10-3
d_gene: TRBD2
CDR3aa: CAISESRGGKSYEQYF

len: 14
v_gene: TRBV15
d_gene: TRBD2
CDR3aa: CATRVAGVADTQYF

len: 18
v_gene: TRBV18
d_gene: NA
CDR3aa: CASSLQSAGGGDDQPQHF

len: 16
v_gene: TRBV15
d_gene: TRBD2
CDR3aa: CATSRKGRGERNEQFF

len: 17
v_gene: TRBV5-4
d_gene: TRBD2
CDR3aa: CASSTRTSGGSGDTQYF

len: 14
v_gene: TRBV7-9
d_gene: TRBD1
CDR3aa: CASSPQGASYEQYF

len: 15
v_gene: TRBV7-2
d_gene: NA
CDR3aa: CASSLTTGSSYEQYF

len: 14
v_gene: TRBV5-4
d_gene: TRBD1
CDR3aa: CASSDRATMKTQYF

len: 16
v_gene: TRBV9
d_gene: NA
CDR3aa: CASSVSGSSYNSPLHF

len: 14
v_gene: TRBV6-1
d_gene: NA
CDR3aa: CASSETGYNQPQHF

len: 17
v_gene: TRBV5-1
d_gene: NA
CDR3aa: CASSLGQFTATNEKLFF

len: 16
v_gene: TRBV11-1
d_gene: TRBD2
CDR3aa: CASSSRGGLAEETQYF

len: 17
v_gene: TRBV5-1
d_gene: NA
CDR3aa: CASSLLGSLGFYNEQFF

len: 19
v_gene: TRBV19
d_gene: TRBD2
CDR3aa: CASSILGLAGGFAYNEQFF